This T cell receptor beta chain was recovered during a study of beta chain features in type 1 diabetes. Looked up from germline, CDR1 is SGHVS and CDR2 is FQNEAQ. Trimming cost V 6 bases and J 10 bases; bases outside gene matches: 8. This CDR3 has 12 residues. The isolated RNA, all of it, was reverse transcribed, so expressed TCRB transcripts were what got sequenced. Generated by immunoSEQ multiplex PCR, the TCRdb table keeps only in-frame clones and is missing some. The table lists about 400,000 clones, around 12% of them singletons, with about 0.017% in the top ten. The table lists this clone with a few counts.

Sequences were obtained from naive CD4+ T cells from blood. The gene calls are TRBV7-8 and TRBJ1-2; 7 bases fit TRBD1. The TCR originated in a man younger than 35 in good health. The CDR3 region has the DNA TGTGCCAGCAGTCCCGACAGGGCGGACTACACCTTC. Translating it yields CASSPDRADYTF.